The clone carrying this TCR beta chain was recorded a few times. The antigen remains undetermined. The PCR contained 60 Vbeta and 13 Jbeta primers. The table came from immunoSEQ multiplex PCR; TCRdb's copy has only in-frame clones and leaves some out. The sample shows approximately 140,000 clones, approximately 70% of them seen only once. The data derive from a study of cytomegalovirus exposure and HLA in healthy donors. Findings and limits, study-wide: Many donors shared some public TCRs, even though most TCR sequences were rare. Cytomegalovirus-associated TCR beta chains were listed, numbering 150 to 200.

Trimming removed 4 bases from V and 2 bases from J; junction bases left unmatched: 5. The CDR3 loop spans 15 amino acids. Germline V lookup: CDR1 SGHVS, CDR2 FNYEAQ. This receptor was taken from a woman between 35 and 50 years old in good health and CMV-seronegative. Input material: PBMCs. J is TRBJ2-1 and V is TRBV7-6; 7 bases agree with TRBD1. The DNA for the CDR3 is TGTGCCAGCAGCTCCAGGGGGTCTCCCTACAATGAGCAGTTCTTC. Its translation is CASSSRGSPYNEQFF.